The rows below give T cell receptor beta chains drawn from one sample of a study of T cell responses to AZD1222 COVID-19 vaccine. Sequencing was performed with immunoSEQ multiplex PCR; in TCRdb, only in-frame clones are kept and a portion is missing. The data hold about 130,000 clones, with nearly 95% observed a single time. The sequencing used peripheral blood, collected on day 0 of AZD1222 vaccination. These receptors were taken from an adult in good health. Each CDR3 is given with its conserved first and last residue. The order of the fields is V gene, clone size, D gene, J gene, CDR3 protein, CDR3 DNA. D genes are given only for firm matches. Size tells how often a clone was seen (once, few, many) or the class of an expanded clone, and some rows leave it out.

V: TRBV15
size: .
D: TRBD2
J: TRBJ2-1
CDR3: CATSRKRTSGGKTASDEQFF
DNA: TGTGCCACCAGCAGAAAACGGACTAGCGGGGGGAAAACTGCTTCGGATGAGCAGTTCTTC

V: TRBV5-1
size: .
D: .
J: TRBJ1-6
CDR3: CASGPNSPLHF
DNA: TGCGCCAGCGGGCCTAATTCACCCCTCCACTTT

V: TRBV6-5
size: .
D: .
J: TRBJ1-5
CDR3: CASSPTSGSNQPQHF
DNA: TGTGCCAGCAGTCCCACCTCTGGTAGCAATCAGCCCCAGCATTTT

V: TRBV24-1
size: .
D: .
J: TRBJ2-3
CDR3: CATSESNTDTQYF
DNA: TGTGCCACCAGTGAAAGCAACACAGATACGCAGTATTTT

V: TRBV27
size: .
D: TRBD1
J: TRBJ2-4
CDR3: CASSLYRGPKNIQYF
DNA: TGTGCCAGCAGTTTATACAGGGGTCCCAAAAACATTCAGTACTTC

V: TRBV19
size: .
D: .
J: TRBJ1-4
CDR3: CASRVAAPDEKLFF
DNA: TGTGCCAGTCGGGTGGCCGCACCCGATGAAAAACTGTTTTTT

V: TRBV7-3
size: .
D: .
J: TRBJ2-5
CDR3: CASSPTGLQETQYF
DNA: TGTGCCAGCAGCCCCACGGGGTTACAAGAGACCCAGTACTTC

V: TRBV10-1
size: .
D: .
J: TRBJ1-4
CDR3: CASSESGATNEKLFF
DNA: TGCGCCAGCAGTGAGTCGGGAGCAACTAATGAAAAACTGTTTTTT

V: TRBV21-1
size: .
D: .
J: TRBJ1-2
CDR3: CASRTMAPRYGYTF
DNA: TGTGCCAGCCGCACCATGGCACCACGCTATGGCTACACCTTC

V: TRBV6-5
size: .
D: .
J: TRBJ1-2
CDR3: CASSSADSFYGYTF
DNA: TGTGCCAGCAGTTCCGCGGACAGTTTCTATGGCTACACCTTC

V: TRBV18
size: .
D: TRBD2
J: TRBJ2-3
CDR3: CASSPPGGTADTQYF
DNA: TGTGCCAGCTCACCTCCGGGGGGAACCGCAGATACGCAGTATTTT

V: TRBV5-4
size: .
D: TRBD1
J: TRBJ2-7
CDR3: CASSLGDSTYEQYF
DNA: TGTGCCAGCAGCTTGGGGGACAGCACCTACGAGCAGTACTTC

V: TRBV19
size: .
D: .
J: TRBJ2-3
CDR3: CASSIGATQYF
DNA: TGTGCCAGTAGTATCGGGGCTACGCAGTATTTT

V: TRBV4-1
size: .
D: .
J: TRBJ1-2
CDR3: CASSPRLGDEGYGYTF
DNA: TGCGCCAGCAGCCCTCGTCTGGGGGACGAGGGCTATGGCTACACCTTC

V: TRBV5-1
size: .
D: .
J: TRBJ2-5
CDR3: CASQPGLSQETQYF
DNA: TGCGCCAGTCAACCGGGACTGTCCCAAGAGACCCAGTACTTC

V: TRBV19
size: few
D: .
J: TRBJ1-2
CDR3: CASSIEGQRGPGYTF
DNA: TGTGCCAGTAGTATCGAAGGACAGCGAGGGCCTGGCTACACCTTC

V: TRBV29-1
size: .
D: .
J: TRBJ1-1
CDR3: CSVGPPEGGVTEAFF
DNA: TGCAGCGTTGGGCCCCCGGAGGGGGGAGTAACTGAAGCTTTCTTT

V: TRBV19
size: once
D: .
J: TRBJ1-1
CDR3: CASSDRQMNTEAFF
DNA: TGTGCCAGTAGTGATAGACAGATGAACACTGAAGCTTTCTTT

V: TRBV4-2
size: .
D: TRBD2
J: TRBJ2-7
CDR3: CASSQEMASGGGEQYF
DNA: TGTGCCAGCAGCCAAGAAATGGCTAGCGGGGGAGGCGAGCAGTACTTC

V: TRBV7-9
size: .
D: .
J: TRBJ1-1
CDR3: CASNSLRGEIRTEAFF
DNA: TGTGCCAGCAACTCCTTAAGGGGGGAGATTCGCACTGAAGCTTTCTTT

V: TRBV4-2
size: .
D: TRBD1
J: TRBJ1-1
CDR3: CASSQAGQGAGTEAFF
DNA: TGTGCCAGCAGCCAAGCAGGACAGGGGGCGGGTACTGAAGCTTTCTTT

V: TRBV5-1
size: once
D: .
J: TRBJ1-6
CDR3: CASSFEIVKAYNSPLHF
DNA: TGCGCCAGCAGCTTTGAAATCGTGAAGGCCTACAATTCACCCCTCCACTTT

V: TRBV3-1/TRBV3-2
size: .
D: TRBD2
J: TRBJ2-1
CDR3: CASSRIAGGVEQFF
DNA: TGTGCCAGCAGCCGGATAGCGGGGGGAGTTGAGCAGTTCTTC

V: TRBV12-5
size: .
D: .
J: TRBJ1-5
CDR3: CASGLVGGKFSNQPQHF
DNA: TGTGCTAGTGGTTTGGTAGGGGGAAAGTTTAGCAATCAGCCCCAGCATTTT

V: TRBV30
size: .
D: .
J: TRBJ1-1
CDR3: CAWSSQPNTEAFF
DNA: TGTGCCTGGAGTAGCCAGCCGAACACTGAAGCTTTCTTT

V: TRBV5-4
size: .
D: TRBD1
J: TRBJ2-7
CDR3: CASSSQTGGHFYEQYF
DNA: TGTGCCAGCAGCTCTCAGACAGGGGGACATTTCTACGAGCAGTACTTC

V: TRBV5-5
size: .
D: .
J: TRBJ1-3
CDR3: CASSSGQFSGNTIYF
DNA: TGTGCCAGCAGCTCTGGACAGTTCTCTGGAAACACCATATATTTT

V: TRBV21-1
size: .
D: .
J: TRBJ2-7
CDR3: CASSKAGTPEQYF
DNA: TGTGCCAGCAGCAAAGCCGGGACACCCGAGCAGTACTTC

V: TRBV18
size: .
D: .
J: TRBJ1-4
CDR3: CASSPGELSEKLFF
DNA: TGTGCCAGCTCACCGGGAGAGTTGAGTGAAAAACTGTTTTTT

V: TRBV18
size: few
D: .
J: TRBJ1-2
CDR3: CASSSGNSNYGYTF
DNA: TGTGCCAGCTCCTCAGGGAATTCTAACTATGGCTACACCTTC

V: TRBV6-6
size: .
D: .
J: TRBJ2-7
CDR3: CASGRRDYEQYF
DNA: TGTGCCAGCGGCAGACGGGACTACGAGCAGTACTTC

V: TRBV19
size: .
D: .
J: TRBJ2-7
CDR3: CASGHNLGSYEQYF
DNA: TGTGCCAGTGGGCACAACCTAGGGTCCTACGAGCAGTACTTC

V: TRBV7-9
size: .
D: TRBD1
J: TRBJ1-5
CDR3: CASSDRANQPQHF
DNA: TGTGCCAGCAGCGACAGGGCGAATCAGCCCCAGCATTTT

V: TRBV4-1
size: .
D: TRBD1
J: TRBJ1-4
CDR3: CASSQDGGQGSEKLFF
DNA: TGCGCCAGCAGCCAAGATGGGGGACAGGGGTCTGAAAAACTGTTTTTT

V: TRBV2
size: .
D: TRBD2
J: TRBJ2-7
CDR3: CASRTGLAGSYEQYF
DNA: TGTGCCAGCAGGACGGGACTAGCGGGGTCCTACGAGCAGTACTTC

V: TRBV6-6
size: .
D: .
J: TRBJ2-7
CDR3: CASSSWEFNYEQYF
DNA: TGTGCCAGCAGTTCGTGGGAGTTCAACTACGAGCAGTACTTC